This T cell receptor beta chain is from a study of molecular identifiers for immune sequencing clone quantification (dated by TCRdb to the late 2010s). About the full investigation: For a replicate experiment, RNA from roughly 18,000 or 92,000 naive CD8 T cells was divided into five aliquots, and four of the five aliquots were sequenced. CD8 T cells were used in a methods study to benchmark molecular-identifier clustering-based TCR repertoire sequencing (MIDCIRS) and TCR RNA copy counting.

Ten or more counts support this clonotype. Its antigen has not been determined. Nothing much larger sits one base from this clone, and base qualities are not available. The library was built by means of PCR. The instrument given in TCRdb is NextSeq 500. Bulk TCR libraries were prepared as previously described, using TCR primers listed in Table S5. The Qiagen AllPrep DNA/RNA kit was used to purify total RNA. Reads from multiple sequencing runs of the same library were pooled before analysis. The authors processed their data as follows. Reads were retained only if the reads had an exact TCR constant sequence, and the retained reads were trimmed to 150 nt and grouped according to their 12-nt molecular barcodes. Reads in each barcode group were sub-clustered using a 15% Levenshtein threshold, and a quality-weighted consensus sequence was built for each RNA molecule. Non-functional sequences were filtered out, along with any lower-count sequence sitting one edit away from another sequence. Based on fitting two negative binomial distributions, any barcode sub-cluster with under 20% of the maximum read count was discarded. TCRdb ran its own pipeline on the public reads, namely fastp trimming at Q25 and MiXCR clone calling, and kept in-frame beta chains. Rows with a matching CDR3 protein are joined into one entry that keeps the most common DNA and genes. For this entry, the V and J calls and clone size follow TCRdb and not the study's own pipeline. The sample data list a few hundred thousand distinct CDR3 sequences, and about 25% of these were observed just once. Of the sample, under 0.8% falls within the top ten clones.

Broader findings and caveats from the paper: Identical TCR molecules sharing a barcode could cause highly expanded clone sizes to be underestimated. Spiked-in Jurkat TCR RNA (approximately eleven copies' worth), which is not part of the donor repertoire, was contained in the naive libraries. Without barcode sub-clustering, chimeric consensus sequences inflated TCR diversity; chimeras reached as high as 47%. In CMV-specific effector cells, clones with more than 20 RNA copies accounted for over 99% of molecules, whereas in naive cells such clones accounted for under 1%. About 2.9 recovered TCR RNA copies per cell were obtained by modeling, versus about 10 by digital PCR, implying a capture efficiency of about 30%. Even against a background of about a million naive CD8 T cells, spiked-in Jurkat TCR RNA amounting to a single cell's worth was reported to be detectable.

Naive CD8 T cell libraries were made from 20,000 to 1,000,000 sorted cells using 10%, 30% or 50% of purified RNA. On a BD FACSAria II, naive CD8 T cells were FACS-sorted as CD8+CD4-CCR7+CD45RA+ and collected into RLT Plus buffer. Nine to eleven TCR copies' worth of Jurkat RNA were spiked into roughly 19,000-1,000,000 naive CD8 T cell samples to test detection sensitivity. CD8 T cells were enriched using RosetteSep CD8+ T Cell Enrichment Cocktail and Ficoll-Paque, and the enriched cells then underwent ACK red cell lysis. The TCR originated in a human donor in good health. Some libraries in this study had Jurkat cell RNA spiked in. Sample: naive CD8+ T cells from blood, with Jurkat cell RNA spiked in. The sample's cell subset or site, from its label and the paper: FACS-sorted CD8+CD4-CCR7+CD45RA+ naive T cells.

The bases read TGCAGCGGGGTGGCAGGAAACACAGATACGCAGTATTTT. Translated, it gives CSGVAGNTDTQYF. In this chain, TRBV29-1 is recombined with TRBJ2-3; the D segment cannot be called with confidence. As encoded in the germline V gene, CDR1 is SQVTM while CDR2 is ANQGSEA. The V and J ends are trimmed by 7 bases and 2 bases, leaving 13 bases between them. The CDR3 contains 13 residues, cysteine and phenylalanine counted. The kept DNA is CDR3 alone, 39 bases in frame from the first base.